The 11 T cell receptor beta chains below all came from one sample that was sequenced in a study of OX40 agonist ivuxolimab in advanced cancers. Data came from immunoSEQ multiplex PCR; TCRdb stores just in-frame clones and leaves some out. This table holds some 40,000 clones, 83% found once. Source: CD4+ or CD8+ T cells sorted from blood, taken in a trial of the OX40 agonist ivuxolimab. These receptors all stem from an adult with an advanced solid tumor such as melanoma, head and neck, liver or kidney cancer.

The V and J genes are TRBV19 and TRBJ1-1, with D perhaps TRBD1 (5 bases). Trimming removed 3 bases at V and 7 bases at J, with 15 bases between. Germline-derived CDR1 and CDR2 are LNHDA and SQIVND (reference sequence). The CDR3 has 14 residues. The CDR3 protein is CASSIEGPGFEAFF. The CDR3 nucleotides are TGTGCCAGTAGTATCGAGGGACCGGGTTTTGAAGCTTTCTTT.

The rearrangement joins TRBV28 to TRBJ1-2; 8 bases agree with TRBD1. This CDR3 is built from 17 residues. Losses at the gene ends were 10 bases for V and 3 bases for J; bases not matched to a gene: 19. Germline V gives CDR1 MDHEN, CDR2 SYDVKM. CDR3 bases: TGTGCCACCCTGGTGGCCCGGACAGGGATGTGGGACTATGGCTACACCTTC. It specifies CATLVARTGMWDYGYTF.

The chain couples TRBV28 to TRBJ2-7; 7 positions match TRBD1. Germline V gene lookup returns CDR1 MDHEN and CDR2 SYDVKM. The CDR3 totals 11 residues. The J segment lost 5 bases and the V segment lost 8 bases, leaving 3 bases of the junction unmatched. CDR3 bases: TGTGCCAGCGACAGGGCCCACGAGCAGTACTTC. This gives the protein CASDRAHEQYF.

Points on this clone: Relative to the germline gene, one junction end is altered; a read error may explain this. The chain links TRBV7-7 to TRBJ2-5; TRBD1 matches 9 bases. This CDR3 has 15 residues. The germline CDR1 and CDR2 sequences are SSHAT and FNYEAQ (reference sequence). The CDR3 is CASSPWDRATETQYF. The CDR3, as DNA: TGTGCTAGCAGCCCCTGGGACAGGGCTACGGAGACCCAGTACTTC.

V and J are TRBV7-9 and TRBJ1-2; the D is unclear. The CDR3 spans 14 residues. The V end was cut by 5 bases, the J end by 5 bases, with 15 bases between. CDR1 and CDR2 (germline): SEHNR, FQNEAQ (reference sequence). The DNA of the CDR3 is TGTGCCAGCAGCCCCCCGGGAGGTGGTTATGGCTACACCTTC. It codes for CASSPPGGGYGYTF.

The genes are TRBV30 and TRBJ1-5, with TRBD1 as a possible D gene (5 bases). Trimming shortened V by 1 base and J by 5 bases, and 9 bases separated the two germline ends. Germline V gives CDR1 GTSNPN, CDR2 SVGIG (reference sequence). CDR3 length: 13 amino acids. CDR3 bases: TGTGCCTGGAGTGAGAAGGGGTATCAGCCCCAGCATTTT. Its translation: CAWSEKGYQPQHF.

The gene calls are TRBV7-9 and TRBJ2-3, with 9 bases aligning to TRBD2. Germline CDR1 is SEHNR and CDR2 is FQNEAQ (reference sequence). V lost 5 bases to trimming and J lost 6 bases; unmatched junction nucleotides: 9. This CDR3 spans 15 amino acids. CDR3 amino acids: CASSPSAGGPDTQYF. CDR3 DNA sequence: TGTGCCAGCAGCCCTAGCGCGGGAGGGCCTGATACGCAGTATTTT.

This rearrangement joins TRBV7-9 to TRBJ2-2; 7 bases are a match to TRBD1. The V gene's germline CDR1 is SEHNR and CDR2 FQNEAQ (reference sequence). The length of the CDR3 is 16 residues. The ends lost 2 bases at V and 5 bases at J; junction bases unmatched: 8. CDR3 bases: TGTGCCAGCAGCTTAATAGGACAGGTTCGAACCGGGGAGCTGTTTTTT. It encodes CASSLIGQVRTGELFF.

This sequence joins TRBV7-9 and TRBJ1-1; D perhaps matches TRBD1 (6 bases). V was trimmed by 1 base and J by 8 bases, leaving 8 bases between them. CDR3 size: 12 residues. Looked up from germline, CDR1 is SEHNR and CDR2 is FQNEAQ (reference sequence). The CDR3 bases are TGTGCCAGCAGCTTAGGAGGGGGGGAAGCTTTCTTT. Encoded protein: CASSLGGGEAFF.

By sample share, this clone is medium-sized. A read error may produce the germline difference seen at one junction end. The gene calls are TRBV6-1 and TRBJ2-1; D possibly corresponds to TRBD1 (5 bases). The CDR3 runs to 13 residues. Per germline, CDR1 MNHNS and CDR2 SASEGT. The CDR3 loop reads CASSGGEPGVSVF. Written as DNA, the CDR3 is TGTGCCAGCAGTGGGGGCGAACCTGGGGTATCCGTCTTC.

V is TRBV30 and J is TRBJ2-7; possibly TRBD1 for D (5 bases). V lost 2 bases to trimming and J lost 3 bases, with 11 bases between them. The CDR3 has 13 residues. Germline CDR1 GTSNPN, CDR2 SVGIG (reference sequence). The CDR3 coding sequence is TGTGCCTGGAGTTATGGACATATCTACGAGCAGTACTTC. This translates into CAWSYGHIYEQYF.